This section outlines one TCR beta chain sequence together with its context. These data are taken from a study of blood T cell repertoires in COVID-19. Profiling relied on immunoSEQ multiplex PCR, and the TCRdb table lists in-frame clones only, not all of them. The sample carries under 200,000 clones, 65% to 85% recorded once. Sequencing was carried out using peripheral blood. This TCR was recovered from a woman aged 70 to 79 who had recovered from COVID-19.

CDR3 in amino acids: CASSVGGGNEKLFF. CDR3 coding DNA: TGTGCCAGCAGCGTAGGGGGAGGGAATGAAAAACTGTTTTTT. The J gene is TRBJ1-4, the V gene TRBV9, with D unclear. The V end was cut by 0 bases, the J end by 5 bases, with 8 bases between. Germline-derived CDR1 and CDR2 are SGDLS and YYNGEE. This CDR3 has 14 amino acids.